This T cell receptor (beta chain) was sequenced in a study of spatial heterogeneity in lung cancer. Study overall: Each time, sequencing found more beta-chain sequences than alpha-chain sequences. Raw reads contained each unique TCR and UMI combination more than ten times on average.

With 0 bases clipped from V and 5 bases from J, the junction kept 5 bases outside the gene matches. From germline, CDR1 is WNHNN and CDR2 SYGVQD (reference sequence). This CDR3 is built from 15 residues. TCRdb called the 5' RACE reads again in MiXCR, with one record for every CDR3 protein. There are around 12,000 distinct CDR3 sequences in the sample; roughly 13% occur only once, and 2.4% lies in the top ten. This clonotype is categorized as medium-sized. The sample's time point: sample taken at primary tumor resection. Extraction of whole RNA from tumor, nontumor lung or frozen PBMC preceded unsorted sequencing.

The chain has TRBV10-1 and TRBJ1-1; 8 nucleotides align to TRBD1. The sample was PBMCs, taken at surgery. The receptor's source is a female donor with early-stage non-small cell lung cancer. CDR3 in DNA: TGCGCCAGCAGTGAGTCCCGGACAGGGTGGACTGAAGCTTTCTTT. Its translation is CASSESRTGWTEAFF.